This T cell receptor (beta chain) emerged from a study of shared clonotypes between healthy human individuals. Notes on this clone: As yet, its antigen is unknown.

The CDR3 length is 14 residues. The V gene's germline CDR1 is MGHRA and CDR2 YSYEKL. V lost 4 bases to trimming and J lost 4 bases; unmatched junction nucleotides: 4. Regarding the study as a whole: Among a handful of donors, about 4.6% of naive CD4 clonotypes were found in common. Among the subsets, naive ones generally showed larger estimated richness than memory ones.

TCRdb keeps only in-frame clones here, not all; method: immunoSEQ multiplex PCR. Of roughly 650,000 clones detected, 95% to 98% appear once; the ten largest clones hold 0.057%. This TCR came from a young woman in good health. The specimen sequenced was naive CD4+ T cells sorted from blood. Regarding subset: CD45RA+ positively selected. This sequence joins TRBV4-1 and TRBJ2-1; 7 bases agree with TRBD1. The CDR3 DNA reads TGCGCCAGCAGCCCCAGGGACAGTTACAATGAGCAGTTCTTC. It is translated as CASSPRDSYNEQFF.